A single sample is the source of the 23 T cell receptor beta chains below, sequenced in a study of CD8+ T cells in alopecia areata. Investigators isolated RNA and reverse transcribed it into cDNA to act as the sequencing template. Method: immunoSEQ multiplex PCR; TCRdb's copy keeps in-frame clones and lacks some. The sample lists roughly 220,000 clones; 35% to 40% were seen once. Treatment meaning: oral pan-JAK inhibitor, 5-10 mg twice daily. Sample: CD4+ T cells sorted from blood, taken at approximately week 31, from a patient treated with tofacitinib. Every receptor here comes from a human donor with alopecia areata.

This sequence joins TRBV6-5 and TRBJ2-3, with no clear D. Per germline, CDR1 MNHEY and CDR2 SVGAGI. The V end was cut by 2 bases, the J end by 10 bases, with 10 bases between. The CDR3 covers 12 residues. The CDR3 spells CASSYGGISQYF. In DNA form, the CDR3 reads TGTGCCAGCAGTTACGGTGGGATTTCGCAGTATTTT.

The chain has TRBV6-6 and TRBJ1-2; 9 bases are a match to TRBD1. Losses at the gene ends were 0 bases for V and 6 bases for J; bases not matched to a gene: 8. The CDR3 contains 16 residues. Germline CDR1 MNHNY, CDR2 SVGAGI (reference sequence). The CDR3 loop reads CASSYSTGTGMDGYTF. CDR3 DNA: TGTGCCAGCAGTTACTCTACCGGGACAGGGATGGATGGCTACACCTTC.

This chain links TRBV15 with TRBJ1-1; TRBD1 might be the D (5 bases). Deletions cut 5 bases from V and 3 bases from J, with 10 bases between. This CDR3 comprises 13 residues. Germline CDR1 reads LNHNV; CDR2 reads YYDKDF (reference sequence). The CDR3 is CATSLGTDTEAFF. CDR3 nucleotides: TGTGCCACCAGCCTAGGGACGGACACTGAAGCTTTCTTT.

This clone turned up a few times. The CDR3 reads CASGLSLTGEGGPKQFF. CDR3 DNA: TGTGCTAGTGGTTTGTCGCTAACAGGGGAGGGGGGACCGAAGCAGTTCTTC. This rearrangement joins TRBV12-5 to TRBJ2-1; D possibly uses TRBD1 or TRBD2 (7 bases each). The length of the CDR3 is 17 residues. Germline V gene sequence: CDR1 LGHNT, CDR2 FRNRAP. V was trimmed by 2 bases and J by 11 bases, leaving 25 bases between them.

In this sample, this clone turned up a few times. V gene TRBV5-1 combines with J gene TRBJ2-1; 7 positions agree with TRBD1. Unmatched junction bases numbered 7, after V lost 4 bases and J lost 9 bases. This CDR3 contains 13 residues. The germline CDR1 and CDR2 sequences are SGHRS and YFSETQ. DNA of the CDR3: TGCGCCAGCAGCATCGGGACAGAGGCTGAGCAGTTCTTC. It specifies CASSIGTEAEQFF.

The chain has TRBV10-3 and TRBJ2-5, with TRBD2 matching over 9 bases. The J call is doubtful: the DNA matches TRBJ2-7 better. Germline CDR1 is ENHRY and CDR2 is SYGVKD. The CDR3 is made up of 14 amino acids. The CDR3 is CAISVSTSGYEQYF. The CDR3 nucleotides read TGTGCCATCAGTGTCTCTACTAGCGGGTACGAGCAGTACTTC.

This rearrangement joins TRBV7-3 to TRBJ1-1; possibly TRBD1 for D (5 bases). The CDR3 covers 14 residues. Germline V gene lookup returns CDR1 SGHTA and CDR2 FQGTGA. With 0 bases removed from V and 4 bases from J, the gap between germline ends came to 9 bases. CDR3 region: CASSLTRQGTEAFF. The CDR3 coding sequence is TGTGCCAGCAGCTTAACTCGTCAGGGCACTGAAGCTTTCTTT.

The table lists this clone with a few counts. This sample includes further DNA sequences coding for the same CDR3. This chain links TRBV30 with TRBJ2-5; 7 bases are a match to TRBD2. Germline values: CDR1 GTSNPN, CDR2 SVGIG (reference sequence). J gave up 6 bases and V 2 bases, and 9 bases lay outside the gene matches. The CDR3 consists of 14 residues. The CDR3 region is CAWSKERGRKTQYF. CDR3 bases: TGTGCCTGGAGTAAGGAGCGGGGTAGAAAGACCCAGTACTTC. The variable domain in full, with the rest retrieved from reference TRBV30 and TRBJ2-5, is SQTIHQWPATLVQPVGSPLSLECTVEGTSNPNLYWYRQAAGRGLQLLFYSVGIGQISSEVPQNLSASRPQDRQFILSSKKLLLSDSGFYLCAWSKERGRKTQYFGPGTRLLVL.

This clone turned up a few times. This chain joins TRBV29-1 and TRBJ2-7; no reliable D call. Trimming took off 8 bases at V and 7 bases at J, with 18 bases between the two ends. Germline V CDR1 and CDR2: SQVTM, ANQGSEA. This CDR3 comprises 12 residues. Here the CDR3 DNA reads TGCAGCCCCGGTATGAGACACAAAGAGCAGTACTTC. The encoded protein is CSPGMRHKEQYF.

The sample holds a few counts of this clone. This chain joins TRBV18 and TRBJ2-1, with D uncertain. This CDR3 comprises 13 residues. The V gene's germline CDR1 is KGHSH and CDR2 LQKENI. The V gene lost 2 bases and the J gene lost 10 bases, with 12 bases spanning the gap. CDR3 coding DNA: TGTGCCAGCTCACCAGAAACTCCTAGGGAGCAGTTCTTC. Protein product: CASSPETPREQFF.

V gene TRBV6-1 combines with J gene TRBJ2-7, with 13 bases matching TRBD2. V shed 6 bases, J shed 7 bases, and the junction held 6 bases outside the gene matches. Germline CDR1 MNHNS, CDR2 SASEGT. The CDR3 is 14 amino acids. In DNA form, the CDR3 reads TGTGCCAGCAGACTAGCGGGAGGGCCCCGGGAGCAGTACTTC. This codes for CASRLAGGPREQYF.

The chain is built from TRBV29-1 and TRBJ2-3; 11 nucleotides align to TRBD2. CDR3 length equals 14 residues. CDR1 and CDR2 (germline): SQVTM, ANQGSEA. V lost 7 bases to trimming and J lost 2 bases; unmatched junction nucleotides: 5. DNA of the CDR3: TGCAGCGGGGCGGGACTAGCGGCCACAGATACGCAGTATTTT. It specifies CSGAGLAATDTQYF.

This clone was detected only a few times. V and J are TRBV4-2 and TRBJ2-1; 7 positions match TRBD2. Germline CDR1 is LGHNA and CDR2 is YNFKEQ. Germline trimming cut 2 bases from V and 8 bases from J; bases unmatched to any gene: 6. This CDR3 region has 14 residues. The CDR3 bases are TGTGCCAGCAGCCAAATGACTAGCATGGATGAGCAGTTCTTC. It codes for CASSQMTSMDEQFF.

This clone was recorded a few times. The chain recombines TRBV7-9 with TRBJ2-5; 7 bases are a match to TRBD1. The V segment lost 7 bases and the J segment 5 bases; nucleotides outside the gene matches: 7. CDR3 length equals 13 residues. CDR1 and CDR2 (germline): SEHNR, FQNEAQ (reference sequence). CDR3 DNA sequence: TGTGCCAGCAACCCCGACAGGGTTGAGACCCAGTACTTC. This gives the protein CASNPDRVETQYF.

The genes are TRBV29-1 and TRBJ1-4, with 9 bases that match TRBD1. Germline values: CDR1 SQVTM, CDR2 ANQGSEA. V lost 6 bases, J lost 3 bases, and 14 bases stayed unmatched. The CDR3 sequence is 17 residues long. CDR3 amino acids: CSVTGGIGSAANEKLFF. In nucleotides, the CDR3 is TGCAGCGTAACAGGGGGCATAGGATCGGCAGCTAATGAAAAACTGTTTTTT.

The chain carries TRBV30 and TRBJ1-1; D gene unclear. This CDR3 has 13 amino acids. Germline values: CDR1 GTSNPN, CDR2 SVGIG (reference sequence). V was trimmed by 1 base and J by 1 base, leaving 7 bases between them. In DNA form, the CDR3 reads TGTGCCTGGAGTGAGATGGCGAACACTGAAGCTTTCTTT. Translated: CAWSEMANTEAFF.

This clone was counted a few times. V and J are TRBV30 and TRBJ1-1; possibly TRBD1 for D (6 bases). The CDR3 extends over 14 amino acids. V was shortened by 5 bases and J by 4 bases, with 17 bases between the two germline ends. CDR1 GTSNPN and CDR2 SVGIG come from the germline V gene (reference sequence). CDR3 residues: CAWGDRSPGTEAFF. CDR3 sequence (DNA): TGTGCCTGGGGTGACAGGTCCCCGGGCACTGAAGCTTTCTTT.

This rearrangement joins TRBV10-1 to TRBJ1-1; 7 bases align to TRBD1. J lost 11 bases, V lost 0 bases, and 9 bases had no gene match. This CDR3 is built from 14 residues. Per germline, CDR1 WNHNN and CDR2 SYGVQD (reference sequence). CDR3 nucleotide sequence: TGCGCCAGCAGTGAGTCGAGACAGGGTATCCTTGCTTTCTTT. It codes for CASSESRQGILAFF.

J is TRBJ2-3 and V is TRBV6-5; TRBD1 matches 7 bases. This CDR3 comprises 12 residues. The ends lost 10 bases at V and 5 bases at J; junction bases unmatched: 6. CDR1 MNHEY and CDR2 SVGAGI come from the germline V gene. The CDR3, as DNA: TGTGCCACCCGACAGGGAGTAGATACGCAGTATTTT. This gives the protein CATRQGVDTQYF.

The chain employs TRBV29-1 and TRBJ2-7; 7 bases are a match to TRBD2. There are 16 residues in the CDR3. V gave up 5 bases and J gave up 4 bases; unmatched junction bases: 17. Germline CDR1 SQVTM, CDR2 ANQGSEA. The CDR3 reads CSVTGPATRGGYEQYF. In nucleotides, the CDR3 is TGCAGCGTTACCGGGCCCGCGACCCGGGGAGGGTACGAGCAGTACTTC.

This clone has only one observation. V and J are TRBV5-1 and TRBJ2-5, with a possible D match to TRBD1 (6 bases). The germline V gene encodes CDR1 SGHRS and CDR2 YFSETQ. CDR3 size: 12 residues. V dropped 7 bases and J dropped 5 bases, with 12 bases sitting between them. CDR3 bases: TGCGCCAGCCGCACAGGGATGGAGACCCAGTACTTC. It translates to CASRTGMETQYF.

The V and J genes are TRBV5-4 and TRBJ2-3; 7 bases line up with TRBD1. The CDR3 loop spans 16 amino acids. After removal of 4 bases from V and 4 bases from J, the junction contained 12 bases not matched to a gene. The V gene's germline CDR1 is SGHNT and CDR2 YYREEE (reference sequence). CDR3 loop: CASSPRQGLGPDTQYF. DNA of the CDR3: TGTGCCAGCAGCCCCAGACAGGGATTGGGACCAGATACGCAGTATTTT. The full variable domain, its missing parts supplied by reference TRBV5-4 and TRBJ2-3, is ETGVTQSPTHLIKTRGQQVTLRCSSQSGHNTVSWYQQALGQGPQFIFQYYREEENGRGNFPPRFSGLQFPNYSSELNVNALELDDSALYLCASSPRQGLGPDTQYFGPGTRLTVL.

The rearrangement links TRBV30 to TRBJ2-5, with D perhaps given as TRBD1 or TRBD2 (5 bases each). The end of the DNA is better explained by TRBJ2-7, so the J call may be wrong. Germline V CDR1 and CDR2: GTSNPN, SVGIG (reference sequence). The CDR3 covers 14 residues. This CDR3 is CAWGSEGRLDEQYF. DNA for the CDR3: TGTGCCTGGGGGAGTGAGGGGCGCCTGGACGAGCAGTACTTC.